The T cell receptor (beta chain) described here comes from a study of T-cell reconstitution after alpha-beta-depleted transplantation in children. Broader study findings: Several hundred rapidly expanded clones from non-depleted graft cells reportedly supplied alpha-beta T cells about two months post-transplant.

TCRbeta library construction was performed incorporating unique molecular identifiers. Using its own MiXCR run on the PCR reads, TCRdb lists one record per CDR3 protein. The sample has about 1,000,000 distinct CDR3 sequences, around 30% seen once. The sample holds a few counts of this clonotype. The antigen is undetermined. Germline trimming cut 3 bases from V and 3 bases from J; bases unmatched to any gene: 9. Germline loops: CDR1 SGDLS, CDR2 YYNGEE. The CDR3 spans 16 residues. V usage is TRBV9 and J usage is TRBJ2-3; 8 nucleotides agree with TRBD2. This receptor was taken from a boy in the first two years of life who had a stem cell transplant for SCID, so the T cells may come from the graft donor. The starting material was PBMCs, mostly from graft donor cells, obtained 360 days after TCRalphabeta/CD19-depleted stem cell transplant. The CDR3 DNA follows: TGTGCCAGCAGCGATACTAGCGGTTGGGGAACAGATACGCAGTATTTT. It codes for CASSDTSGWGTDTQYF.